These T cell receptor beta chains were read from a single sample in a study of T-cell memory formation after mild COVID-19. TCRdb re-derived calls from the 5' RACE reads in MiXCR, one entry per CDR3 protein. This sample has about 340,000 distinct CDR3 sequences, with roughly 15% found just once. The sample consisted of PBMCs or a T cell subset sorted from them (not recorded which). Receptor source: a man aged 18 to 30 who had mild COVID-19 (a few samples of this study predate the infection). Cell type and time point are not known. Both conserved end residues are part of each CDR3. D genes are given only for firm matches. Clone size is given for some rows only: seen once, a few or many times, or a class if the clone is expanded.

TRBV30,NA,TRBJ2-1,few,TGTGCCTGGAGCGGTAGTACCTACAATGAGCAGTTCTTC,CAWSGSTYNEQFF
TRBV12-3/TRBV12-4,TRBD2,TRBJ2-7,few,TGTGCCAGCAGTTTATTGAGCGGGAGCTACGAGCAGTACTTC,CASSLLSGSYEQYF
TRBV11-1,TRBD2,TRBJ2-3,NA,TGTGCCAGCAGCTCTACGACGGGGGGGCCTGAGGATACGCAGTATTTT,CASSSTTGGPEDTQYF
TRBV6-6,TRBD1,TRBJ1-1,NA,TGTGCCAGCAGAGACAGGGGGCCGGTCACTGAAGCTTTCTTT,CASRDRGPVTEAFF
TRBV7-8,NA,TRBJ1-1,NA,TGTGCCAGCAGCCCCTCTACAGGGTGGACTGAAGCTTTCTTT,CASSPSTGWTEAFF
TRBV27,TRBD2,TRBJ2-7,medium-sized,TGTGCCAGCAGTTTATTAGCGGGGTCTTCCTACGAGCAGTACTTC,CASSLLAGSSYEQYF
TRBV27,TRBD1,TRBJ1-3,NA,TGTGCCAGCAGTCCTCTCCTGGACAGGGTGAGGAGGAACACCATATATTTT,CASSPLLDRVRRNTIYF
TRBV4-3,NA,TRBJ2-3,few,TGCGCCAGCAGCCAACACCCCGGGGCGGGGGCCTCAGATACGCAGTATTTT,CASSQHPGAGASDTQYF
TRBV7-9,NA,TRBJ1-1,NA,TGTGCCAGCAGCTTAGGATGGACACTGAACACTGAAGCTTTCTTT,CASSLGWTLNTEAFF
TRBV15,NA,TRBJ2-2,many,TGTGCCACCAGCAAATTAGGGGAGCTGTTTTTT,CATSKLGELFF
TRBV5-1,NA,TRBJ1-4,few,TGCGCCAGCAGCTTGGGGGGGGCCCAGGAAAAACTGTTTTTT,CASSLGGAQEKLFF
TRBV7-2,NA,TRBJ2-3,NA,TGTGCCAGCAGCTTAGTCGGGCTTACAGATACGCAGTATTTT,CASSLVGLTDTQYF
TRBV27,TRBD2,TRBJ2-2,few,TGTGCCAGCAGTCTAGCGGGGAAGAACACCGGGGAGCTGTTTTTT,CASSLAGKNTGELFF
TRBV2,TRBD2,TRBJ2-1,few,TGTGCCAGCAGTGAAACTAGCGGGGGGAATGAGCAGTTCTTC,CASSETSGGNEQFF
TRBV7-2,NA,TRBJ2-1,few,TGTGCCAGCAGCTTAGAACCGGGGGATTGGGGGTTCTTC,CASSLEPGDWGFF
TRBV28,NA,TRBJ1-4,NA,TGTGCCAGCAGTTTTGTTGGACAGTCAAATGAAAAACTGTTTTTT,CASSFVGQSNEKLFF